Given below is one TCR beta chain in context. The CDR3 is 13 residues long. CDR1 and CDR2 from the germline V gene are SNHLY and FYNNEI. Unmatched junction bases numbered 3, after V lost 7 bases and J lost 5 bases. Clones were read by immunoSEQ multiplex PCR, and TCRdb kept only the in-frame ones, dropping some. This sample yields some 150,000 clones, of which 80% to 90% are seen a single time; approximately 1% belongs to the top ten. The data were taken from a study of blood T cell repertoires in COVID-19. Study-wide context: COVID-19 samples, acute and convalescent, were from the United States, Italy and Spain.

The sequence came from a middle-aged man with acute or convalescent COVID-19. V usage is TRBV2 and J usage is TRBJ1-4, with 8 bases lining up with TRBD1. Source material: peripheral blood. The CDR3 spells CASMGQVNEKLFF. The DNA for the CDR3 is TGTGCCAGCATGGGACAGGTCAATGAAAAACTGTTTTTT. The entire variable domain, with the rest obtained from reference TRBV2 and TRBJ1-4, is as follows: EPEVTQTPSHQVTQMGQEVILRCVPISNHLYFYWYRQILGQKVEFLVSFYNNEISEKSEIFDDQFSVERPDGSNFTLKIRSTKLEDSAMYFCASMGQVNEKLFFGSGTQLSVL.